Listed below are T cell receptor beta chains from one sample, sequenced in a study of PD-1 blockade in classical Hodgkin lymphoma. The repertoire was sequenced with immunoSEQ multiplex PCR; TCRdb's copy has only in-frame clones and lacks some. This sample carries over 85,000 clones, about nine tenths of them seen once, and the ten largest clones take under 3%. The source material was peripheral blood mononuclear cells (PBMCs), sampled before the fourth cycle of nivolumab. These receptors all stem from a human donor with classical Hodgkin lymphoma. Both conserved end residues are part of each CDR3. Fields, in order: V gene, clone size, CDR3 protein. Part of the rows lack a size; the others show once, few, many or a class for expanded clones.

V gene: TRBV5-1; clone size: .; CDR3 protein: CASSKDREGTDTQYF
V gene: TRBV5-1; clone size: once; CDR3 protein: CASSLGLAGGQETQYF
V gene: TRBV5-1; clone size: .; CDR3 protein: CASSPIPGQGNTGELFF
V gene: TRBV7-8; clone size: .; CDR3 protein: CASSLWSLEQFF
V gene: TRBV15; clone size: .; CDR3 protein: CATSRDWRGTINSPLHF
V gene: TRBV6-5; clone size: .; CDR3 protein: CASRLDRGQNGGYTF
V gene: TRBV9; clone size: few; CDR3 protein: CASSVLQQGGASNSPLHF
V gene: TRBV27; clone size: .; CDR3 protein: CASSLGVTQYF
V gene: TRBV6-5; clone size: .; CDR3 protein: CASSNAPGYYYGYTF
V gene: TRBV19; clone size: .; CDR3 protein: CASSVLEGAHEQYF
V gene: TRBV9; clone size: .; CDR3 protein: CASSVGGDREGYTF
V gene: TRBV19; clone size: .; CDR3 protein: CASSMGRVKNIQYF
V gene: TRBV5-1; clone size: .; CDR3 protein: CASSLDRTGVDGYTF
V gene: TRBV28; clone size: .; CDR3 protein: CASRIGGQGNTIYF
V gene: TRBV27; clone size: .; CDR3 protein: CASSFRDRDNEQFF
V gene: TRBV15; clone size: .; CDR3 protein: CATRGDTFYEQYF
V gene: TRBV4-1; clone size: .; CDR3 protein: CASSQDLVRQVHEQYF
V gene: TRBV11-3; clone size: once; CDR3 protein: CASSLALGGADTQYF
V gene: TRBV28; clone size: .; CDR3 protein: CASSLWQGAGNSPLHF
V gene: TRBV2; clone size: .; CDR3 protein: CASISSGNTIYF
V gene: TRBV2; clone size: .; CDR3 protein: CARSSSGASYEQYF
V gene: TRBV7-9; clone size: .; CDR3 protein: CASSLAKGQPQHF
V gene: TRBV27; clone size: .; CDR3 protein: CASSTGTDSNGYTF
V gene: TRBV5-4; clone size: .; CDR3 protein: CASSLQGVYEQYF
V gene: TRBV9; clone size: once; CDR3 protein: CASSVGGGADTGELFF
V gene: TRBV6-5; clone size: .; CDR3 protein: CASSGHRGKTYEQYF
V gene: TRBV7-2; clone size: .; CDR3 protein: CASSLGGRGATNEKLFF
V gene: TRBV28; clone size: .; CDR3 protein: CASSLPDLNTEAFF
V gene: TRBV19; clone size: few; CDR3 protein: CASSTSWGEAFF
V gene: TRBV5-6; clone size: few; CDR3 protein: CASSSGGNRYGYTF
V gene: TRBV19; clone size: .; CDR3 protein: CASNQAAGDGYTF
V gene: TRBV7-2; clone size: once; CDR3 protein: CASSLVLAGGQETQYF
V gene: TRBV6-5; clone size: .; CDR3 protein: CASSYRVATGELFF
V gene: TRBV5-1; clone size: .; CDR3 protein: CASSLPESLPIYNEQFF
V gene: TRBV6-1; clone size: .; CDR3 protein: CASKRGTVGGHGYTF
V gene: TRBV9; clone size: once; CDR3 protein: CASSVRSGGPNEQFF
V gene: TRBV19; clone size: .; CDR3 protein: CASSTRTSGGSYEQYF
V gene: TRBV19; clone size: .; CDR3 protein: CASTLRGGLSTDTQYF
V gene: TRBV14; clone size: once; CDR3 protein: CASSQDGVGAPTEGDTQYF
V gene: TRBV7-2; clone size: .; CDR3 protein: CASSYSLSLRGELFF
V gene: TRBV14; clone size: .; CDR3 protein: CASSQGVRTSYEQYF
V gene: TRBV30; clone size: .; CDR3 protein: CAWSVISGYTF